Following are 23 T cell receptor beta chains from one sample sequenced in a study of cytomegalovirus exposure and HLA in healthy donors. Amplification used 60 Vbeta primers and 13 Jbeta primers. Some clones are missing from TCRdb's copy, which holds only in-frame ones; the method was immunoSEQ multiplex PCR. The data contain approximately 89,000 clones, about 75% of them singletons. Sequencing input: PBMCs. These receptors were obtained from a man aged 25 to 40 in good health and CMV-seropositive.

The J gene is TRBJ1-3, the V gene TRBV9; D is unclear. The CDR3 spans 12 residues. From germline, CDR1 is SGDLS and CDR2 YYNGEE. The germline V and J ends were trimmed by 1 base and 8 bases, with 7 bases remaining between them. The CDR3 spells CASSVTGDTIYF. DNA for the CDR3: TGTGCCAGCAGCGTAACCGGAGACACCATATATTTT.

The rearrangement links TRBV2 to TRBJ2-2; TRBD2 matches 7 bases. Germline CDR1 and CDR2: SNHLY and FYNNEI. V dropped 6 bases and J dropped 4; count of bases not matched to a gene: 2. The CDR3 totals 13 residues. The CDR3: CASRREGTGELFF. The CDR3 DNA reads TGTGCCAGCAGGAGGGAGGGCACCGGGGAGCTGTTTTTT.

J is TRBJ2-7 and V is TRBV10-3; 10 bases agree with TRBD1. The CDR3 extends over 15 amino acids. Germline V lookup: CDR1 ENHRY, CDR2 SYGVKD. V shed 5 bases, J shed 0 bases, and the junction held 4 bases outside the gene matches. CDR3 loop: CAISPGQGLSYEQYF. The CDR3 nucleotides read TGTGCCATCAGTCCGGGACAGGGGCTCTCCTACGAGCAGTACTTC.

V is TRBV21-1 and J is TRBJ2-3; the D call of TRBD2 is as the table states it, not checked on the DNA. TRBV21-1 is shown as a pseudogene. There are 20 residues in the CDR3. The CDR3 nucleotides read TGTGCCAGCAGCACACCCCCGGGAGATGAAAGGGTGGAACACACAGATACGCAGTATTTT. It encodes CASSTPPGDERVEHTDTQYF.

This rearrangement joins TRBV2 to TRBJ2-7; D is possibly TRBD2 (6 bases). V was trimmed by 2 bases and J by 2 bases, leaving 13 bases between them. CDR3 length: 15 amino acids. The germline V gene encodes CDR1 SNHLY and CDR2 FYNNEI. The CDR3 region is CASSEFVTRAYEQYF. For the CDR3, the DNA is TGTGCCAGCAGTGAATTCGTGACTAGAGCCTACGAGCAGTACTTC.

In DNA form, the CDR3 reads TGTGCCAGCAGCGTTAGCGGGGGGGCCTTTGAGCAGTTCTTC. Translating gives CASSVSGGAFEQFF. This sequence joins TRBV7-9 and TRBJ2-1; TRBD2 matches 11 bases. The J segment lost 9 bases and the V segment lost 5 bases, leaving 6 bases of the junction unmatched. The CDR3 consists of 14 residues. The germline V gene encodes CDR1 SEHNR and CDR2 FQNEAQ (reference sequence). Looking up the rest from reference TRBV7-9 and TRBJ2-1 gives the full variable domain: DTGVSQNPRHKITKRGQNVTFRCDPISEHNRLYWYRQTLGQGPEFLTYFQNEAQLEKSRLLSDRFSAERPKGSFSTLEIQRTEQGDSAMYLCASSVSGGAFEQFFGPGTRLTVL.

This clone was counted a few times. The gene calls are TRBV5-6 and TRBJ2-5, with 9 positions matching TRBD2. Per germline, CDR1 SGHDT and CDR2 YYEEEE. The junction had 10 bases not matched to a gene; V was cut back by 0 bases and J by 1 base. This CDR3 region has 18 residues. CDR3 sequence: CASSLGGMRGGLQETQYF. For the CDR3, the DNA is TGTGCCAGCAGCTTGGGGGGGATGCGGGGGGGCCTCCAAGAGACCCAGTACTTC.

The chain links TRBV5-4 to TRBJ2-5; 10 bases agree with TRBD2. The CDR3 contains 16 residues. The ends lost 1 base at V and 1 base at J; junction bases unmatched: 4. Germline V gene sequence: CDR1 SGHNT, CDR2 YYREEE (reference sequence). The CDR3 is CASSLLSSGGQETQYF. CDR3 coding DNA: TGTGCCAGCAGCTTGTTGTCTAGCGGGGGCCAAGAGACCCAGTACTTC.

The CDR3 bases are TGTGCCGCCTCCGGGACAGGGCATCAGCCCCAGCATTTT. Protein: CAASGTGHQPQHF. The V gene is TRBV30, the J gene TRBJ1-5, with 9 bases lining up with TRBD1. V shed 8 bases and J 5 bases; nucleotides not matched to a gene: 7. Germline V gene lookup returns CDR1 GTSNPN and CDR2 SVGIG (reference sequence). The CDR3 totals 13 residues.

The chain links TRBV11-1 to TRBJ1-4; 9 nucleotides match TRBD1. This CDR3 has 15 residues. In germline, CDR1 is SGHAT, CDR2 FQDESV (reference sequence). J lost 7 bases, V lost 2 bases, and 5 bases had no gene match. As DNA, the CDR3 is TGTGCCAGCAGCTTACACAGGACAGGGGCTGAAAAACTGTTTTTT. This encodes CASSLHRTGAEKLFF.

This chain uses TRBV6-1 with TRBJ2-1, with 10 positions matching TRBD2. Per the germline V gene, CDR1 is MNHNS and CDR2 is SASEGT. V gave up 2 bases and J gave up 6 bases; unmatched junction bases: 4. This CDR3 has 15 residues. CDR3 in amino acids: CASSERGTSANEQFF. In DNA, the CDR3 is TGTGCCAGCAGTGAAAGGGGGACTAGCGCCAATGAGCAGTTCTTC.

This chain uses TRBV5-4 with TRBJ1-5; no reliable D call. This CDR3 comprises 15 residues. Germline-derived CDR1 and CDR2 are SGHNT and YYREEE (reference sequence). V dropped 0 bases and J dropped 2 bases, with 9 bases sitting between them. The CDR3 nucleotides are TGTGCCAGCAGCTTGGGTAGGGAGGGCAATCAGCCCCAGCATTTT. It translates to CASSLGREGNQPQHF.

The chain has TRBV4-3 and TRBJ1-2; a possible D gene is TRBD1 (6 bases). V lost 1 base and J 9 bases, leaving 12 bases between the germline ends. CDR3 length: 13 residues. Germline V lookup: CDR1 LGHNA, CDR2 YSLEER. The CDR3 DNA sequence: TGCGCCAGCAGCCAAGGTTCCCGGGACAGCTACACCTTC. Translating gives CASSQGSRDSYTF.

This clone appeared a single time. V and J are TRBV29-1 and TRBJ2-1; D call uncertain. CDR1 is SQVTM and CDR2 is ANQGSEA in the germline V gene. The CDR3 contains 15 residues. V was shortened by 4 bases and J by 0 bases, with 13 bases between the two germline ends. The CDR3, as DNA: TGCAGCGTTGGAGACGGTTCGAGCTCCTACAATGAGCAGTTCTTC. This encodes CSVGDGSSSYNEQFF.

The J gene is TRBJ2-7, the V gene TRBV6-5; perhaps TRBD1 as D (5 bases). V lost 5 bases and J 4 bases, leaving 15 bases between the germline ends. This CDR3 has 14 amino acids. Germline CDR1 and CDR2: MNHEY and SVGAGI. This chain's CDR3 is CASSEDRILYEQYF. The CDR3 nucleotides are TGTGCCAGCAGTGAAGACAGAATTTTATACGAGCAGTACTTC.

The chain has TRBV14 and TRBJ2-3; D may be TRBD1 (5 bases). The CDR3 extends over 16 amino acids. The V and J ends lost 4 bases and 0 bases respectively, with 14 bases between them. Germline V lookup: CDR1 SGHDN, CDR2 FVKESK. Here the CDR3 DNA reads TGTGCCAGCAGCCCTTATACAGGAATGAGCACAGATACGCAGTATTTT. Encoded protein: CASSPYTGMSTDTQYF.

This rearrangement joins TRBV29-1 to TRBJ2-1, with unresolved D. CDR3 size: 14 residues. V was trimmed by 5 bases and J by 5 bases, leaving 16 bases between them. The germline V gene encodes CDR1 SQVTM and CDR2 ANQGSEA. CDR3 in DNA: TGCAGCGTTTTACAGTCCCCTTGGGACAATGAGCAGTTCTTC. Protein: CSVLQSPWDNEQFF.

This sequence joins TRBV6-5 and TRBJ1-3, with TRBD1 matching 7 bases. Trimming cost V 6 bases and J 4 bases; bases outside gene matches: 9. From germline, CDR1 is MNHEY and CDR2 SVGAGI. There are 15 residues in the CDR3. CDR3 amino acids: CASRNQRTGGNTIYF. In nucleotides, the CDR3 is TGTGCCAGCAGAAATCAGCGGACAGGAGGAAACACCATATATTTT.

CDR3 DNA sequence: TGTGCCAGCAGTGAAGCGGGGGGGCATTCGAGAAACACCATATATTTT. Translating it yields CASSEAGGHSRNTIYF. The chain uses TRBV6-1 and TRBJ1-3, with D possibly being TRBD1 (6 bases). CDR1 and CDR2 from the germline V gene are MNHNS and SASEGT. This CDR3 is 16 amino acids long. Trimming cost V 0 bases and J 5 bases, with 14 bases left between them.

This clone showed up just once. The chain combines TRBV28 with TRBJ2-3; D is ambiguous. The CDR3 loop spans 14 amino acids. Germline V gives CDR1 MDHEN, CDR2 SYDVKM. The V end lost 2 bases, the J end lost 2 bases, and 8 bases lay between the germline ends. The CDR3 loop is CASSLGLPTDTQYF. DNA for the CDR3: TGTGCCAGCAGTTTAGGGCTTCCCACAGATACGCAGTATTTT.

The chain combines TRBV28 with TRBJ1-2; 7 positions agree with TRBD1. The J segment lost 2 bases and the V segment lost 6 bases, leaving 9 bases of the junction unmatched. The CDR3 runs to 15 residues. Per the germline V gene, CDR1 is MDHEN and CDR2 is SYDVKM. CDR3 amino acids: CASRPYRGANYGYTF. CDR3 nucleotide sequence: TGTGCCAGCAGACCATACAGGGGTGCGAACTATGGCTACACCTTC.

In its sample, this clone was seen a few times. This chain connects TRBV5-1 to TRBJ2-7, with D possibly matching TRBD2 (5 bases). Germline CDR1 and CDR2: SGHRS and YFSETQ. The V gene lost 4 bases and the J gene lost 3 bases, with 17 bases spanning the gap. The CDR3 is made up of 15 amino acids. The CDR3 loop reads CASSQPQLGSYEQYF. The DNA of the CDR3 is TGCGCCAGCAGCCAACCACAGCTAGGGAGCTACGAGCAGTACTTC. Full variable domain (missing parts from reference TRBV5-1 and TRBJ2-7): KAGVTQTPRYLIKTRGQQVTLSCSPISGHRSVSWYQQTPGQGLQFLFEYFSETQRNKGNFPGRFSGRQFSNSRSEMNVSTLELGDSALYLCASSQPQLGSYEQYFGPGTRLTVT.

The chain recombines TRBV11-3 with TRBJ2-7; 8 positions agree with TRBD2. V lost 5 bases to trimming and J lost 7 bases; unmatched junction nucleotides: 13. Germline V gene lookup returns CDR1 SGHNT and CDR2 YENEEA. The CDR3 loop spans 15 amino acids. The CDR3 loop reads CASSPGTSLGEEQYF. In nucleotides, the CDR3 is TGTGCCAGCAGCCCCGGGACTAGTCTCGGTGAGGAGCAGTACTTC.